This TCR beta chain originates from a study of blood T cell repertoires in COVID-19. Germline loops: CDR1 LNHDA, CDR2 SQIVND (reference sequence). The CDR3 is 16 amino acids. V lost 7 bases to trimming and J lost 0 bases, with 13 bases between them. Methods used by the authors: Amplification of reference gene primers was used by the study to estimate nucleated cell counts. Profiling relied on immunoSEQ multiplex PCR, and the TCRdb table lists in-frame clones only, not all of them. V and J calls and clone size follow that table, whereas D and trimming were derived from the DNA. Of 70,000 to 95,000 clones listed, approximately 92% are singletons.

The chain joins TRBV19 to TRBJ2-6; D may be TRBD1 (5 bases). The clonotype originates from a woman aged 60 to 75 with active COVID-19. The sequencing sample was made of peripheral blood. CDR3 sequence: CASTGAVNSGANVLTF. CDR3 coding DNA: TGTGCCAGTACTGGGGCCGTAAACTCTGGGGCCAACGTCCTGACTTTC. Together with reference TRBV19 and TRBJ2-6, the CDR3 gives the full variable domain: DGGITQSPKYLFRKEGQNVTLSCEQNLNHDAMYWYRQDPGQGLRLIYYSQIVNDFQKGDIAEGYSVSREKKESFPLTVTSAQKNPTAFYLCASTGAVNSGANVLTFGAGSRLTVL.